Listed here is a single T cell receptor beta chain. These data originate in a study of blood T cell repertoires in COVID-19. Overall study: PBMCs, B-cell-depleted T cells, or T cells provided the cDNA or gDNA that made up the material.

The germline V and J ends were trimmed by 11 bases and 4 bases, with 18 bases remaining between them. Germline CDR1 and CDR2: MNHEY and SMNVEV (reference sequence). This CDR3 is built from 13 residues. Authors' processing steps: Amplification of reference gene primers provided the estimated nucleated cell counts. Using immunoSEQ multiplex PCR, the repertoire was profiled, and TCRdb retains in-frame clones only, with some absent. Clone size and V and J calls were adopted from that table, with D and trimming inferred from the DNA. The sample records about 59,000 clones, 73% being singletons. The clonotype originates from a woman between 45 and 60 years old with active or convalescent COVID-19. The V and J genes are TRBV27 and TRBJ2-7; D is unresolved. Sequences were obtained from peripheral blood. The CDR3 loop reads CAHEETLKYEQYF. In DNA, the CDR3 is TGTGCCCATGAAGAGACTTTGAAGTACGAGCAGTACTTC.